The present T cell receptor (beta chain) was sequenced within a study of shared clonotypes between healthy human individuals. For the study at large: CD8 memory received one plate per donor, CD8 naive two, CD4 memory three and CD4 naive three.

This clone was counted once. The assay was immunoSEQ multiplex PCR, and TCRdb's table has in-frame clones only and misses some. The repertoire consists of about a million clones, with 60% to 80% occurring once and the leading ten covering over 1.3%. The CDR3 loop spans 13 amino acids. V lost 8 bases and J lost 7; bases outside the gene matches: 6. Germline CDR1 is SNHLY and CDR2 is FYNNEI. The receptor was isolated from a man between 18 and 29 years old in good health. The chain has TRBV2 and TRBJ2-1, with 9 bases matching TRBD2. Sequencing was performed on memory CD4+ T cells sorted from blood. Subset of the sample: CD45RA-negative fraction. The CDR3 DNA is TGTGCCAGCTCTAGCGGGAACGAGAATGAGCAGTTCTTC. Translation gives CASSSGNENEQFF.